This T cell receptor beta chain was sequenced for a study of monozygotic twins with inflammatory bowel disease (dated by TCRdb to about 2019). About the full investigation: The complete study included approximately 30 monozygotic twin pairs: 19 IBD-discordant Danish pairs and nine German pairs, of which four were IBD-concordant and five were IBD-discordant. The search for disease-associated traits relied mainly on comparing IBD patients with their genetically identical healthy co-twins within discordant pairs. Each individual had, on average, about 151 000 unique TCRalpha sequences and 181 000 unique TCRbeta sequences available for analysis. Summary of the overall study and its limitations: Because patients were on differing immunosuppressive treatments, the repertoires may have picked up extra background noise and inter-individual variability. The results gave no support for a single strong signal or clonotype linked to IBD. Measured by the inverse Simpson index, TCRbeta repertoire diversity was lower in IBD patients than in their healthy co-twins. The analysis was unable to tell different T cell subtypes apart. Repertoire similarity did not differ between concordant and discordant twins, which could be due to limited statistical power. IBD patients shared fewer clonotypes with other individuals than healthy twins did, most markedly in patients showing signs of disease activity.

Inclusive of the bounding cysteine and phenylalanine, the CDR3 is 15 residues long. No DNA is recorded. The germline V gene encodes CDR1 SGHRS and CDR2 YFSETQ. Concerning this clonotype: It lacks a known antigen.

A roughly 2.5 ml peripheral blood sample was drawn into PAXgene tubes per donor and stored at -80°C. Without any T cell sorting, total RNA was extracted from whole blood using the PAXgene blood miRNA kit on an automated QIAcube. Peripheral blood from monozygotic twin pairs, either concordant or discordant for inflammatory bowel disease, underwent deep TCRalpha and TCRbeta repertoire profiling that used unique molecular barcoding. For every twin pair, smoking habits were documented, and each individual was categorised as a current, former or never smoker. Libraries were constructed by 5' RACE. For each TCR library, approximately 3.5 ug of total RNA was used. For each sample, cDNA was synthesized in eight separate reactions using SMARTScribe reverse transcriptase. During cDNA synthesis, template switching was used to introduce unique molecular identifiers that contained a 6-nucleotide sample barcode. TCRalpha and TCRbeta cDNA was amplified by two nested PCRs of 16 and 9 cycles, with bead purification after each PCR. Before amplification, the cDNA was treated with uracil DNA-glycosylase and purified using the QIAquick PCR purification kit. The second PCR was the step at which Illumina TruSeq-compatible adapters and sample-specific barcodes were added. TapeStation and Qubit were used to check library quality and concentration, and roughly 4.9 ng of each library was pooled. Pooled libraries were sequenced on an Illumina HiSeq2500 single-index Rapid Run with 2 x 100 bp reads and custom sequencing primers. The original methods were these. UMI-based consensus assembly with MiGEC version 1.2.6 was used to correct PCR and sequencing errors. MiXCR version 2.1.1 was used to carry out V(D)J alignment, clonotype assembly and CDR3 extraction. To normalise gene usage, clonotype sharing and MAIT/NKT TCR abundance, the analysis used the top 1000, 10 000 and 20 000 clonotypes per sample. Diversity was computed as the inverse Simpson index with the vegan R package after downsampling to 27 000 UMIs. Paired Mann-Whitney U tests were applied to discordant twin pairs, with Benjamini-Hochberg correction for multiple testing. After reprocessing by TCRdb, each CDR3 protein sequence is one entry, and no DNA is given. Here the V and J calls rest on TCRdb's processing, not on the authors' analysis. The sample table records a few hundred thousand distinct CDR3 sequences. The ten largest clones represent just over 2.5% of the sample.

This receptor was obtained from a human donor with ulcerative colitis or Crohn's disease, or a healthy co-twin of an affected twin (not recorded which). The V and J genes are TRBV5-1 and TRBJ2-1; TCRdb reports TRBD1, a call that lacks DNA to check it against. Material for sequencing was blood. The CDR3 sequence is CASTPGPGQINEQFF.